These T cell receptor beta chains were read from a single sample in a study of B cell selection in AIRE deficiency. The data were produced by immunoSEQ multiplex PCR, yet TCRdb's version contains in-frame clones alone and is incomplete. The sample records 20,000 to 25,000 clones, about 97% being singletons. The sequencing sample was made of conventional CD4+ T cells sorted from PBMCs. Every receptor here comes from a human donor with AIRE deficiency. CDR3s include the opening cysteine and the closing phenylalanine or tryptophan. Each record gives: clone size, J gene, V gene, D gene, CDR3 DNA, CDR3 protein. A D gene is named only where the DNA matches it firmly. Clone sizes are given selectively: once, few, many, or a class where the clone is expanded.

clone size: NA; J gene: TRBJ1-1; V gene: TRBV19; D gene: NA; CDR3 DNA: TGTGCCAGTAGTAGCACAGGGAGGTCTGAAGCTTTCTTT; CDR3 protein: CASSSTGRSEAFF
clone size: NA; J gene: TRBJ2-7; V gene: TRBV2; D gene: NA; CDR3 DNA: TGTGCCAGCAGTGTCGGCGGCTCCTACGAGCAGTACTTC; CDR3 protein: CASSVGGSYEQYF
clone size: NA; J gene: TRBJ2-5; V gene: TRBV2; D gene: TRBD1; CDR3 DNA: TGTGCCAGCAGCGGACAGGGCAAGTTGGAGACCCAGTACTTC; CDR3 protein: CASSGQGKLETQYF
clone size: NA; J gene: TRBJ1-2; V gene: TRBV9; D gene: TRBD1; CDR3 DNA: TGTGCCAGCAGCGCGTTACAGGGGATTAACTATGGCTACACCTTC; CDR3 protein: CASSALQGINYGYTF
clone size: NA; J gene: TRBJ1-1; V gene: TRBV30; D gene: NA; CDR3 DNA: TGTGCCTGGAGTAGGTCCACTGAAGCTTTCTTT; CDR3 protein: CAWSRSTEAFF
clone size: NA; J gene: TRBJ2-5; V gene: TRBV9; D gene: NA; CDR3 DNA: TGTGCCAGCAGCGTAGGGGTAGGGCAAGAGACCCAGTACTTC; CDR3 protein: CASSVGVGQETQYF
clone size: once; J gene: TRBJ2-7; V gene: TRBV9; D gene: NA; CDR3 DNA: TGTGCCAGCAGCGCCGGGCTCACATCCCACGAGCAGTACTTC; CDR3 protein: CASSAGLTSHEQYF
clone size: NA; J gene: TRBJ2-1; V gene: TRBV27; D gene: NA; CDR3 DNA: TGTGCCAGCAGGTCGATTGGGACACGGTACAATGAGCAGTTCTTC; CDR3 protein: CASRSIGTRYNEQFF
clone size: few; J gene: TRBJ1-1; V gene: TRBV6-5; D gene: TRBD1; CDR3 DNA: TGTGCCAGCAGTTACTTAGGGACAGGGCTAGGTCGCGCTTTCTTT; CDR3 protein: CASSYLGTGLGRAFF
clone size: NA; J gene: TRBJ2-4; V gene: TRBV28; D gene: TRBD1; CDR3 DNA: TGTGCCAGCTCAAATCCCCCTTGGGGGACAGGGGGAATCGAAAACATTCAGTACTTC; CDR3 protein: CASSNPPWGTGGIENIQYF
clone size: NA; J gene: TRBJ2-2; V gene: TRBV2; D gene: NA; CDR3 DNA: TGTGCCAGCACCGACGGACGGAGAAACACCGGGGAGCTGTTTTTT; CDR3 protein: CASTDGRRNTGELFF
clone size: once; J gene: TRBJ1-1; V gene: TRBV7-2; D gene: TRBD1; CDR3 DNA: TGTGCCAGCAGCTTTGGGACAGTGAACACTGAAGCTTTCTTT; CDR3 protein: CASSFGTVNTEAFF
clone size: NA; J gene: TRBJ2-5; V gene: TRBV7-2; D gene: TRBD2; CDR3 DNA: TGTGCCAGCAGCTTAGGCGGGAGCGGGGAGACCCAGTACTTC; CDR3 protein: CASSLGGSGETQYF
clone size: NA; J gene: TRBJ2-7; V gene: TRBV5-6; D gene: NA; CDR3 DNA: TGTGCCAGCAAGGCCGGGCTCCTCTACGAGCAGTACTTC; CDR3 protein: CASKAGLLYEQYF
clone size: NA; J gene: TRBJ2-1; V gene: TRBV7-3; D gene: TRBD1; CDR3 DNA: TGTGCCAGCAGCTCCGGACAGGGGACCGGGAATGAGCAGTTCTTC; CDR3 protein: CASSSGQGTGNEQFF
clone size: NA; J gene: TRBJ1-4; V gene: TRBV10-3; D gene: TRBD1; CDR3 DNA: TGTGCCGTCAGGGACAGCAATGAAAAACTGTTTTTT; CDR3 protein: CAVRDSNEKLFF
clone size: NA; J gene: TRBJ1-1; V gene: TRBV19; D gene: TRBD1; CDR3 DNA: TGTGCCAGTAGTAAGGGACCGGGACAGCAGATTATGAACACTGAAGCTTTCTTT; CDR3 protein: CASSKGPGQQIMNTEAFF
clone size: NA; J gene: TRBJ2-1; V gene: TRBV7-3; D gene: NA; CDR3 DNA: TGTGCCAGCAGCTTCAGGCTAGCGTACTACAATGAGCAGTTCTTC; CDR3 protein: CASSFRLAYYNEQFF
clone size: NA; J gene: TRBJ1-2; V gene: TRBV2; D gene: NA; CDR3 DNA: TGTGCCAGCAAAGCCGGCAGCTTATATGGCTACACCTTC; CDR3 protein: CASKAGSLYGYTF
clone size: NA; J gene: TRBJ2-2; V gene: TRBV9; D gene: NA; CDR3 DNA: TGTGCCAGCAGCTTCTCTACACAATTGGGTGGGACCGGGGAGCTGTTTTTT; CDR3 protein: CASSFSTQLGGTGELFF
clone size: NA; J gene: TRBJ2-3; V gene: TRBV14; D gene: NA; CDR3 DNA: TGTGCCAGCAGCTTTCGACAGGTAACCACAGATACGCAGTATTTT; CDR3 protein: CASSFRQVTTDTQYF
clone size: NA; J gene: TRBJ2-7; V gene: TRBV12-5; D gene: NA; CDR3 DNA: TGTGCTAGTGGCACCAAAGATCCTCTAGCGGACAGATTGTGGGAGCAGTACTTC; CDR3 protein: CASGTKDPLADRLWEQYF
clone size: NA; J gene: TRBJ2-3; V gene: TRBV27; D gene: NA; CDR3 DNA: TGTGCCAGCCGCGATACGCAGTATTTT; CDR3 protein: CASRDTQYF
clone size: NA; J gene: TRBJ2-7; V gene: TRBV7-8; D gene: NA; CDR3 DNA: TGTGCCAGCAGCTTATCCAGGGGCCCCTCCTACGAGCAGTACTTC; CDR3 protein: CASSLSRGPSYEQYF
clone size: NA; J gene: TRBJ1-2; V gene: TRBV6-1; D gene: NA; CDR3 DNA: TGTGCCAGCAGTGGGACTCCCCGGGGCAGGGGTAACTATGGCTACACCTTC; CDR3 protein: CASSGTPRGRGNYGYTF
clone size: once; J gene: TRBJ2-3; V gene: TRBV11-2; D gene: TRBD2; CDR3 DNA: TGTGCCAGCAGCTACATGCCGCCCGGGACTAGCGGGGCAGATACGCAGTATTTT; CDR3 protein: CASSYMPPGTSGADTQYF
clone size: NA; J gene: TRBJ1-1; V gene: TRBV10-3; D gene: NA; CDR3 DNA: TGTGCCATCAGGACTGGACCAAACACTGAAGCTTTCTTT; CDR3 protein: CAIRTGPNTEAFF
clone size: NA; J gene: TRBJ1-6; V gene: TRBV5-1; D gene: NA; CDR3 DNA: TGCGCCAGCAGCTATTCCGGCGACTTGGATAATTCACCCCTCCACTTT; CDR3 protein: CASSYSGDLDNSPLHF
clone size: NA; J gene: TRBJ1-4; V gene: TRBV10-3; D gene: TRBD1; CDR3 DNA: TGTGCCATCAGCCGACAGGGGTCTGGTAATGAAAAACTGTTTTTT; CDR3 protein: CAISRQGSGNEKLFF
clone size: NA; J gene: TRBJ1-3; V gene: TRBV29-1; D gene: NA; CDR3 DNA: TGCAGTGGGAGACAGGCTGCTGGAAACACCATATATTTT; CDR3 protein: CSGRQAAGNTIYF
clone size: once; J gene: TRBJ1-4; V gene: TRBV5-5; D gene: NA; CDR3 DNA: TGTGCCAGCAGCTTGTCGGGGTTAACTAATGAAAAACTGTTTTTT; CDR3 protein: CASSLSGLTNEKLFF
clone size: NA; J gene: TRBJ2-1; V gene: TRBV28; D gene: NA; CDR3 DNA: TGTGCCAGCAGTAGACTTAATGAGCAGTTCTTC; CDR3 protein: CASSRLNEQFF
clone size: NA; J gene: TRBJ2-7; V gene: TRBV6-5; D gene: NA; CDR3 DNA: TGTGCCAGCAGTTCATCCGGGCCTTCCTACGAGCAGTACTTC; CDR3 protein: CASSSSGPSYEQYF
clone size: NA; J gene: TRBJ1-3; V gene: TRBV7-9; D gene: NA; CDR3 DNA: TGTGCCAGCAGTTTGGGGAGCTCTGGAAACACCATATATTTT; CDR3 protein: CASSLGSSGNTIYF
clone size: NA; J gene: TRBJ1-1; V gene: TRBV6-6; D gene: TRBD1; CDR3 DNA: TGTGCCAGCAGTAAGAGTCCGGGACAGGGGTCAATTGAAGCTTTCTTT; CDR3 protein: CASSKSPGQGSIEAFF
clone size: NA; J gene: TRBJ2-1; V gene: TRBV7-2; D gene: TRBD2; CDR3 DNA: TGTGCCAGCAGCTCCCAACCGGGACTAGCTGCTTACAATGAGCAGTTCTTC; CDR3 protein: CASSSQPGLAAYNEQFF
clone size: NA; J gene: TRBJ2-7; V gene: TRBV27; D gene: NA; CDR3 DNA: TGTGCCAGCAGGTCACTCCAGCGAGCCTCCTACGAGCAGTACTTC; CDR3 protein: CASRSLQRASYEQYF
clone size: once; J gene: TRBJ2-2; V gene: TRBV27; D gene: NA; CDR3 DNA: TGTGCCAGCAGTTTAAGTACAGGTTCCCTTACCGGGGAGCTGTTTTTT; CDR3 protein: CASSLSTGSLTGELFF
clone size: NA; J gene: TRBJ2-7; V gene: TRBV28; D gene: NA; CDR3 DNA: TGTGCCAGCAGTGGGGGGGGCCAGGGATTTTATTCTTACGAGCAGTACTTC; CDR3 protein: CASSGGGQGFYSYEQYF
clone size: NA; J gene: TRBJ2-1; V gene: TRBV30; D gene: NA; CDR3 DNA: TGTGCCTGGACCCGGGACCGGTACTACAATGAGCAGTTCTTC; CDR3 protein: CAWTRDRYYNEQFF
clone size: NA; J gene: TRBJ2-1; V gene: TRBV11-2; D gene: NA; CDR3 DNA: TGTGCCAGTAACGCCTGGGGCGTCTACAATGAGCAGTTCTTC; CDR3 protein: CASNAWGVYNEQFF
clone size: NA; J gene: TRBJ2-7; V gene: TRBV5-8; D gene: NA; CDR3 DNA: TGTGCCAGCAGCTTTGGGTCTCCCAGGGCCTACGAGCAGTACTTC; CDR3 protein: CASSFGSPRAYEQYF
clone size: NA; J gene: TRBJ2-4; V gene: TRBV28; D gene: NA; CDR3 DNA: TGTGCCAGCAGCCGGGACGGAGCCAAAAACATTCAGTACTTC; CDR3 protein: CASSRDGAKNIQYF
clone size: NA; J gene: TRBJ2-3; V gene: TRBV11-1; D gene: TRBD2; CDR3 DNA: TGTGCCAGCAGCTTAGGACTAGCGGAATACACAGATACGCAGTATTTT; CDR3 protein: CASSLGLAEYTDTQYF
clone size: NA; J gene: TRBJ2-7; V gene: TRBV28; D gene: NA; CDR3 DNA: TGTGCCAGCAGTTTTTTTCTTTCGACCCGGGAGTTATCGTACGAGCAGTACTTC; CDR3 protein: CASSFFLSTRELSYEQYF
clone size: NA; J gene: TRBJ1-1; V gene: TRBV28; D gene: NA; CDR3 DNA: TGTGCCAGCAGTTCTGGATTAATTGAAGCTTTCTTT; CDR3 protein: CASSSGLIEAFF
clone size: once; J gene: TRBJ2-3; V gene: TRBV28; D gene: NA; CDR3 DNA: TGTGCCAGCTCGGACCCAAGCACAGATACGCAGTATTTT; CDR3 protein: CASSDPSTDTQYF
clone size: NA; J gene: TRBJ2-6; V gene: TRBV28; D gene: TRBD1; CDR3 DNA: TGTGCCAGCAGTTTGGGACAGGCTGGGGCCAACGTCCTGACTTTC; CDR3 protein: CASSLGQAGANVLTF
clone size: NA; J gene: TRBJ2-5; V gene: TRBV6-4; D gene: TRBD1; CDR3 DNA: TGTGCCAGCAGATGGACGGGACAGGGCGCAGAGACCCAGTACTTC; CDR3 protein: CASRWTGQGAETQYF
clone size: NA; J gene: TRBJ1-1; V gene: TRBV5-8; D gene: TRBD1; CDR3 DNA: TGTGCCAGCAGCATACCCCGGGACAGTGAAGCTTTCTTT; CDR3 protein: CASSIPRDSEAFF